There are a few counts of the clone carrying this TCR beta chain. This entry is derived from a study of cytomegalovirus exposure and HLA in healthy donors. 60 Vbeta and 13 Jbeta primers were used in PCR. Assay: immunoSEQ multiplex PCR; the TCRdb copy retains only in-frame clones and omits some. The sample consists of under 200,000 clones, around two thirds of them appearing once. Germline lookup yields CDR1 GTSNPN and CDR2 SVGIG (reference sequence). CDR3 length: 14 residues. The germline V and J ends were trimmed by 3 bases and 9 bases, with 18 bases remaining between them. The V call is TRBV30, the J call TRBJ2-1; a weak D match, TRBD2 (7 bases). The clonotype originates from a man aged 35-49 years in good health and CMV-seronegative. Input material: PBMCs. The DNA for the CDR3 is TGTGCCTGGAGAGAGGGGGGGTTAGGATCTGAGCAGTTCTTC. Its protein is CAWREGGLGSEQFF.